Listed below are T cell receptor beta chains from one sample, sequenced in a study of blood T cell repertoires in COVID-19. Using immunoSEQ multiplex PCR, the repertoire was profiled, and TCRdb retains in-frame clones only, with some absent. The table includes roughly 52,000 clones, approximately 80% detected once. The specimen sequenced was peripheral blood. These receptor sequences come from a man older than 75 with COVID-19, enrolled during active disease. Each CDR3 is given with its conserved first and last residue. Each record gives: V gene, J gene, CDR3 protein.

TRBV6-2/TRBV6-3	TRBJ1-5	CASSYTGSWEPQHF
TRBV18	TRBJ2-4	CASSLSPGQGDIQYF
TRBV7-3	TRBJ2-1	CASSPSTGSSYNEQFF
TRBV4-3	TRBJ1-2	CASSPYRGGNYGYTF
TRBV5-1	TRBJ2-2	CASSLGQGGELFF
TRBV6-6	TRBJ1-3	CASRVTASGNTIYF
TRBV23-1	TRBJ2-5	CASSHGSSETQYF
TRBV18	TRBJ1-4	CASSPLFSDRGLSSSNEKLFF
TRBV27	TRBJ2-5	CASSSRSGVETQYF
TRBV11-2	TRBJ1-1	CASSPRPTGAFF
TRBV29-1	TRBJ2-3	CSALRTGAQYF
TRBV4-3	TRBJ2-1	CASSQDQPSSGGANEQFF
TRBV5-1	TRBJ1-1	CASSAQAIDYMNTEAFF
TRBV19	TRBJ2-2	CASRPTGESTGELFF
TRBV5-1	TRBJ2-2	CASSRTSGNTGELFF
TRBV19	TRBJ1-2	CASSIEARHGYTF
TRBV7-2	TRBJ1-3	CASSLTVRTGGNTIYF
TRBV30	TRBJ1-2	CACLRTGANYGYTF
TRBV28	TRBJ1-1	CASSRLAGQDTEAFF
TRBV30	TRBJ1-6	CAWSGPVGWGDSPLHF
TRBV10-1	TRBJ2-2	CARIDRPTGELFF
TRBV29-1	TRBJ1-2	CSVDQQASYGYTF
TRBV6-5	TRBJ1-6	CASSPEGTENSPLHF